This entry lists 32 T cell receptor beta chains sequenced from one sample in a study of human T cells and chemical hapten exposure. Whole blood, unfractionated, served as the material for total RNA extraction. The library gave individual cDNA molecules unique molecular identifiers. TCRdb reprocessed the reads via MiXCR and lists one record per CDR3 protein. This sample has around 120,000 distinct CDR3 sequences, with approximately 9.3% found just once. Material for sequencing was whole blood. These TCRs come from a human donor in good health. Some clones in this sample may be carry-over from other donors' samples.

This clonotype was observed at least ten times. This chain joins TRBV3-1 and TRBJ2-2; D gene unclear. The CDR3 covers 14 residues. Trimming shortened V by 4 bases and J by 2 bases, and 8 bases separated the two germline ends. The germline gives CDR1 LGHDT, CDR2 YNNKEL (reference sequence). The CDR3 DNA sequence: TGTGCCAGCAGCCCTCAAGGAAACACCGGGGAGCTGTTTTTT. The encoded protein is CASSPQGNTGELFF.

This clonotype was counted only a few times. This sequence joins TRBV29-1 and TRBJ2-7; 7 bases are shared with TRBD2. With V trimmed by 0 bases and J by 1 base, 3 bases remained unmatched. The CDR3 length is 14 residues. From germline, CDR1 is SQVTM and CDR2 ANQGSEA. The CDR3 DNA sequence: TGCAGCGTTGAAGAGTCGCGGGAGTCCTACGAGCAGTACTTC. Protein sequence: CSVEESRESYEQYF.

This clonotype was seen only a few times. J is TRBJ1-2 and V is TRBV25-1, with 7 bases matching TRBD1. This CDR3 region has 16 residues. Germline V lookup: CDR1 MGHDK, CDR2 SYGVNS. Trimming at V came to 1 base and at J to 6 bases, leaving 11 bases not matched to a gene. The CDR3: CASSEFTGQAINGYTF. The CDR3 DNA follows: TGTGCCAGCAGTGAATTCACCGGACAGGCAATTAATGGCTACACCTTC.

This clonotype has a handful of counts. CDR3 nucleotides: TGTGCCAGCAGCACTGGCCCCCTGAGCACTGAAGCTTTCTTT. Its protein is CASSTGPLSTEAFF. The V gene is TRBV12-3 or TRBV12-4, the J gene TRBJ1-1; D is unclear. The V and J ends lost 6 bases and 4 bases respectively, with 15 bases between them. This CDR3 has 14 amino acids.

This clonotype was recorded many times. The V and J genes are TRBV19 and TRBJ1-5; no reliable D call. The CDR3 runs to 15 residues. Trimming took 6 bases from V and 4 from J, leaving 16 bases between them. CDR1 and CDR2 from the germline V gene are LNHDA and SQIVND (reference sequence). The CDR3 DNA reads as TGTGCCAGTAGCAAATTCGACAACCAAAATCAGCCCCAGCATTTT. Encoded protein: CASSKFDNQNQPQHF.

This clonotype came up a few times. This chain connects TRBV14 to TRBJ2-7, with 8 bases matching TRBD2. Germline lookup yields CDR1 SGHDN and CDR2 FVKESK. This CDR3 spans 14 amino acids. Trimming at V came to 1 base and at J to 3 bases, leaving 2 bases not matched to a gene. CDR3 in DNA: TGTGCCAGCAGCCAAGGAGCGGGGGTCTACGAGCAGTACTTC. Its translation is CASSQGAGVYEQYF.

At least ten counts were recorded for this clonotype. This chain joins TRBV3-1 and TRBJ2-2; TRBD2 aligns across 7 bases. Per the germline V gene, CDR1 is LGHDT and CDR2 is YNNKEL (reference sequence). CDR3 size: 16 residues. Germline trimming cut 4 bases from V and 2 bases from J; bases unmatched to any gene: 7. The CDR3 coding sequence is TGTGCCAGCAGCCCCACGACTAGCAGAAACACCGGGGAGCTGTTTTTT. Encoded protein: CASSPTTSRNTGELFF.

This clonotype was counted only a few times. The CDR3 spells CASSMETSGFYEQYF. The CDR3 nucleotides read TGTGCCAGCAGCATGGAAACTAGCGGTTTCTACGAGCAGTACTTC. V is TRBV5-6 and J is TRBJ2-7, with 8 bases identical to TRBD2. Germline V gives CDR1 SGHDT, CDR2 YYEEEE. CDR3 size: 15 residues. J lost 3 bases, V lost 4 bases, and 9 bases had no gene match. The whole variable domain, filled in from reference TRBV5-6 and TRBJ2-7, reads DAGVTQSPTHLIKTRGQQVTLRCSPKSGHDTVSWYQQALGQGPQFIFQYYEEEERQRGNFPDRFSGHQFPNYSSELNVNALLLGDSALYLCASSMETSGFYEQYFGPGTRLTVT.

The V and J genes are TRBV27 and TRBJ2-1; 7 bases are shared with TRBD1. The CDR3 is 15 amino acids. J gave up 4 bases and V 5 bases, and 8 bases lay outside the gene matches. The germline V gene has CDR1 MNHEY and CDR2 SMNVEV (reference sequence). This CDR3 is CASSGWDRNYNEQFF. In DNA, the CDR3 is TGTGCCAGCAGTGGATGGGACAGAAATTACAATGAGCAGTTCTTC.

This sequence joins TRBV14 and TRBJ1-1; 10 positions agree with TRBD1. Per the germline V gene, CDR1 is SGHDN and CDR2 is FVKESK. The CDR3 runs 15 residues. V trimming: 3 bases; J trimming: 5 bases; junction bases outside the gene matches: 6. The CDR3 DNA reads TGTGCCAGCAGCCACGTAGACAGGGGGCGGACTGAAGCTTTCTTT. Its protein product is CASSHVDRGRTEAFF. Full variable domain (missing parts from reference TRBV14 and TRBJ1-1): EAGVTQFPSHSVIEKGQTVTLRCDPISGHDNLYWYRRVMGKEIKFLLHFVKESKQDESGMPNNRFLAERTGGTYSTLKVQPAELEDSGVYFCASSHVDRGRTEAFFGQGTRLTVV.

In this sample, this clonotype turned up a few times. CDR3 in amino acids: CASSSPIAVPGQPQHF. The CDR3 nucleotides are TGTGCCAGCAGTTCCCCCATAGCCGTACCCGGGCAGCCCCAGCATTTT. This sequence joins TRBV6-2 or TRBV6-3 and TRBJ1-5; D call uncertain. V was trimmed by 4 bases and J by 7 bases, leaving 20 bases between them. From germline, CDR1 is MNHEY and CDR2 SVGEGT. This CDR3 is built from 16 residues.

The chain uses TRBV20-1 and TRBJ2-1; 8 nucleotides agree with TRBD2. Trimming removed 6 bases from V and 1 base from J; junction bases left unmatched: 5. CDR1 DFQATT and CDR2 SNEGSKA come from the germline V gene (reference sequence). This CDR3 is built from 14 residues. The CDR3 loop reads CSARTSGSYNEQFF. As DNA, the CDR3 is TGCAGTGCAAGAACTAGCGGATCCTACAATGAGCAGTTCTTC.

This clonotype was seen at least ten times. The chain joins TRBV7-2 to TRBJ1-1; D gene uncertain. The V gene lost 2 bases and the J gene lost 0 bases, with 10 bases spanning the gap. The CDR3 extends over 15 amino acids. Looked up from germline, CDR1 is SGHTA and CDR2 is FQGNSA. The CDR3, as DNA: TGTGCCAGCAGCTTAACGGGCAGGATGAACACTGAAGCTTTCTTT. This gives the protein CASSLTGRMNTEAFF.

This clonotype was found a few times. The rearrangement uses TRBV7-2 and TRBJ1-2; TRBD1 might be the D (5 bases). V dropped 5 bases and J dropped 2 bases, with 12 bases sitting between them. CDR3 size: 14 residues. Germline CDR1 and CDR2: SGHTA and FQGNSA. CDR3 DNA: TGTGCCAGCAGCCCGTACGACAGCAACTATGGCTACACCTTC. Protein sequence: CASSPYDSNYGYTF.

This clonotype was seen at least ten times. The rearrangement links TRBV5-1 to TRBJ2-7, with TRBD1 identical over 7 bases. V lost 4 bases, J lost 0 bases, and 10 bases stayed unmatched. The CDR3 length is 16 residues. Germline values: CDR1 SGHRS, CDR2 YFSETQ. The CDR3 region has the DNA TGCGCCAGCAGCCCACAGGGGCGAGTAAGCTCCTACGAGCAGTACTTC. Translated, it gives CASSPQGRVSSYEQYF.

At least ten counts were recorded for this clonotype. This chain links TRBV20-1 with TRBJ2-7; 8 bases map to TRBD1. Germline V gene data show CDR1 as DFQATT and CDR2 as SNEGSKA (reference sequence). Trimming at V came to 3 bases and at J to 4 bases, leaving 8 bases not matched to a gene. The CDR3 is 14 residues long. The chain's CDR3 is CSARSVRGLYEQYF. DNA of the CDR3: TGCAGTGCTAGGTCCGTCAGGGGGCTGTACGAGCAGTACTTC.

The rearrangement joins TRBV5-1 to TRBJ1-6; tentative D call: TRBD1 (6 bases). V was clipped by 1 base and J by 5 bases, with 13 bases between them. Germline lookup yields CDR1 SGHRS and CDR2 YFSETQ. The CDR3 extends over 16 amino acids. The CDR3 sequence: CASSLYQGYDNSPLHF. CDR3 nucleotides: TGCGCCAGCAGCTTGTACCAGGGGTATGATAATTCACCCCTCCACTTT. The variable domain in full, with the rest retrieved from reference TRBV5-1 and TRBJ1-6, is KAGVTQTPRYLIKTRGQQVTLSCSPISGHRSVSWYQQTPGQGLQFLFEYFSETQRNKGNFPGRFSGRQFSNSRSEMNVSTLELGDSALYLCASSLYQGYDNSPLHFGNGTRLTVT.

With respect to this clonotype: At one of its ends the junction is not consistent with the germline gene, which may arise from a read error. The chain has TRBV29-1 and TRBJ2-7; a weak D match, TRBD2 (6 bases). The CDR3 runs 14 residues. In germline, CDR1 is SQVTM, CDR2 ANQGSEA. The CDR3 loop reads CSVEGGDDAYEQYF. Written as DNA, the CDR3 is TGTAGCGTTGAGGGCGGGGACGATGCCTACGAGCAGTACTTC.

This clonotype came up many times. V is TRBV14 and J is TRBJ2-5; 9 bases are a match to TRBD2. The V and J ends lost 4 bases and 3 bases, in that order; junction bases with no gene match: 12. Germline loops: CDR1 SGHDN, CDR2 FVKESK. The CDR3 runs 17 residues. CDR3 loop: CASSPLRRASGEETQYF. DNA of the CDR3: TGTGCCAGCAGCCCACTAAGGAGGGCTAGCGGGGAAGAGACCCAGTACTTC.

A note on this clonotype: Since a much larger clone is just one base distant, this may be a read error. This CDR3 is CASREGRSPYNEQFF. The CDR3 region has the DNA TGTGCCAGCAGGGAGGGAAGGAGCCCCTACAATGAGCAGTTCTTC. This chain connects TRBV2 to TRBJ2-1; D might be TRBD2 (6 bases). This CDR3 spans 15 amino acids. Germline V gene lookup returns CDR1 SNHLY and CDR2 FYNNEI. Trimming shortened V by 6 bases and J by 2 bases, and 14 bases separated the two germline ends.

This chain uses TRBV5-5 with TRBJ2-7; D not certain. The CDR3 totals 15 residues. Trimming left V 0 bases short and J 3 bases short, with 13 bases between. Germline lookup yields CDR1 SGHKS and CDR2 YYEKEE (reference sequence). In DNA, the CDR3 is TGTGCCAGCAGCTTGGTTCCCCCGGTGGACTACGAGCAGTACTTC. Its translation is CASSLVPPVDYEQYF.

This clonotype came up many times. This sequence joins TRBV7-2 and TRBJ2-3, with TRBD2 identical over 9 bases. There are 18 residues in the CDR3. Unmatched junction bases numbered 15, after V lost 5 bases and J lost 3 bases. Germline V gives CDR1 SGHTA, CDR2 FQGNSA. The CDR3 DNA follows: TGTGCCAGCAGCCCGGGGCCTAGCGGGAAAGGGAGGACAGATACGCAGTATTTT. It is translated as CASSPGPSGKGRTDTQYF.

This clonotype has only a few counts. The V and J genes are TRBV4-3 and TRBJ1-2; no reliable D call. This CDR3 is built from 14 residues. Germline V CDR1 and CDR2: LGHNA, YSLEER. Trimming shortened V by 3 bases and J by 1 base, and 9 bases separated the two germline ends. CDR3 nucleotides: TGCGCCAGCAGCCAGGACTTGGTTAACTATGGCTACACCTTC. It is translated as CASSQDLVNYGYTF.

CDR3 bases: TGCGCCAGCAGCCAAGCAGTGACAGTGAATAATGAAAAACTGTTTTTT. Protein sequence: CASSQAVTVNNEKLFF. V gene TRBV4-3 combines with J gene TRBJ1-4; tentatively, D is TRBD1 (5 bases). CDR1 is LGHNA and CDR2 is YSLEER in the germline V gene. CDR3 length: 16 amino acids. V lost 1 base, J lost 4 bases, and 13 bases lay in between.

This clonotype was seen many times. This chain links TRBV30 with TRBJ2-3; 12 bases match TRBD2. Trimming cost V 2 bases and J 3 bases; bases outside gene matches: 6. From germline, CDR1 is GTSNPN and CDR2 SVGIG (reference sequence). The CDR3 is 16 residues long. This CDR3 reads CAWSLLAGGGTDTQYF. CDR3 DNA sequence: TGTGCCTGGAGTTTACTAGCGGGAGGAGGAACAGATACGCAGTATTTT.

CDR3 protein: CASSEEQGNHEQYF. For the CDR3, the DNA is TGTGCCAGCAGTGAGGAACAGGGGAACCACGAGCAGTACTTC. The chain uses TRBV6-1 and TRBJ2-7, with 7 bases that match TRBD1. CDR3 length equals 14 residues. Germline V gene lookup returns CDR1 MNHNS and CDR2 SASEGT. J was trimmed by 5 bases and V by 3 bases; bases with no gene match: 7.

This clonotype occurred many times. The chain has TRBV6-1 and TRBJ1-2, with D hard to call. This CDR3 has 10 amino acids. Germline V CDR1 and CDR2: MNHNS, SASEGT. V lost 2 bases, J lost 13 bases, and 8 bases lay in between. The DNA of the CDR3 is TGTGCCAGCAGTGAAAGGGTTAGCACCTTC. Its protein is CASSERVSTF.

This clonotype was seen only a few times. The chain recombines TRBV2 with TRBJ2-5; 7 bases agree with TRBD2. Per the germline V gene, CDR1 is SNHLY and CDR2 is FYNNEI. The CDR3 has 14 amino acids. J lost 3 bases, V lost 7 bases, and 8 bases had no gene match. The CDR3: CASMRSGVEETQYF. The DNA of the CDR3 is TGTGCCAGCATGAGAAGCGGGGTTGAAGAGACCCAGTACTTC.

This clonotype was detected ten times or more. This chain links TRBV9 with TRBJ1-5, with D possibly matching TRBD1 (6 bases). V lost 3 bases, J lost 5 bases, and 15 bases lay in between. Per germline, CDR1 SGDLS and CDR2 YYNGEE. This CDR3 is 15 amino acids long. CDR3 DNA sequence: TGTGCCAGCAGCGGTTCGGGGGGCGCGGATCAGCCCCAGCATTTT. This gives the protein CASSGSGGADQPQHF.

This clonotype has a handful of counts. This chain links TRBV5-1 with TRBJ2-1; D is unresolved. V lost 0 bases to trimming and J lost 5 bases, with 3 bases between them. The V gene's germline CDR1 is SGHRS and CDR2 YFSETQ. The length of the CDR3 is 12 residues. Written as DNA, the CDR3 is TGCGCCAGCAGCTTGGAAAACAATGAGCAGTTCTTC. It yields the protein CASSLENNEQFF.

Only a few counts were recorded for this clonotype. V is TRBV6-2 or TRBV6-3 and J is TRBJ2-1; TRBD2 aligns across 10 bases. The germline gives CDR1 MNHEY, CDR2 SVGEGT. Trimming took 6 bases from V and 9 from J; bases not matched to a gene: 8. The CDR3 loop spans 14 amino acids. CDR3 nucleotides: TGTGCCAGCAGCACCGGGACTAGCGTTGTTGAGCAGTTCTTC. Translation: CASSTGTSVVEQFF.

This clonotype occurred many times. This rearrangement joins TRBV4-1 to TRBJ2-5; 7 bases line up with TRBD1. J gave up 2 bases and V 3 bases, and 9 bases lay outside the gene matches. This CDR3 is built from 16 residues. The V gene's germline CDR1 is MGHRA and CDR2 YSYEKL. CDR3 nucleotide sequence: TGCGCCAGCAGCCACACCCTGGGACAGTCACAAGAGACCCAGTACTTC. It specifies CASSHTLGQSQETQYF.